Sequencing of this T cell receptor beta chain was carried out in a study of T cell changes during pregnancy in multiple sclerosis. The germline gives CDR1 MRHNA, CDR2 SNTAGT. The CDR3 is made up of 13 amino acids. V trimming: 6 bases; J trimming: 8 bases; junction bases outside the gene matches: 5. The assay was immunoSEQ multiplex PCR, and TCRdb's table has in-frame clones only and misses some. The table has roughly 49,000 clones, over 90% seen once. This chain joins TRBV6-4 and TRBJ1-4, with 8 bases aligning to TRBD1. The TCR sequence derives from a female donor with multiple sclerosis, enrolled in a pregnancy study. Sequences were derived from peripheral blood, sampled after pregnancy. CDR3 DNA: TGTGCCAGCAGCCCCGGACAGGGAGAAAAACTGTTTTTT. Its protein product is CASSPGQGEKLFF.